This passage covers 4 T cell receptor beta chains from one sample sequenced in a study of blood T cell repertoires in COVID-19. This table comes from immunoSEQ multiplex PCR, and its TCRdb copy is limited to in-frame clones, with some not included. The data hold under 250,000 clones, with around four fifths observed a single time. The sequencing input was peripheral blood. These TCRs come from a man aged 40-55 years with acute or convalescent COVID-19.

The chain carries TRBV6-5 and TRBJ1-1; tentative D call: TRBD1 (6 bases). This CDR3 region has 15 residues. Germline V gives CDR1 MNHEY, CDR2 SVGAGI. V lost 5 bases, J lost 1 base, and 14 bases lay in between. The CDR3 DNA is TGTGCCAGCAGTACTCCGGGACACCAGAACACTGAAGCTTTCTTT. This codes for CASSTPGHQNTEAFF.

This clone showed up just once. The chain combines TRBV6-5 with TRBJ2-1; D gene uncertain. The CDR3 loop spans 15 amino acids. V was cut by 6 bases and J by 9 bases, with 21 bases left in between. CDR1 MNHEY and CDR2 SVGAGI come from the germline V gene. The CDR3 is CASRLTSLPAPEQFF. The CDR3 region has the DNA TGTGCCAGCAGATTAACATCCTTACCCGCCCCTGAGCAGTTCTTC.

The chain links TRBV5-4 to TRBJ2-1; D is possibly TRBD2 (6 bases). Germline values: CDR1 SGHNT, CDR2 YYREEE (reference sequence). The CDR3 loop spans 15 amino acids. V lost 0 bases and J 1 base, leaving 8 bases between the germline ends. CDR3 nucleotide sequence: TGTGCCAGCAGCTTGGTCGGGAGATCCTACAATGAGCAGTTCTTC. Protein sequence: CASSLVGRSYNEQFF. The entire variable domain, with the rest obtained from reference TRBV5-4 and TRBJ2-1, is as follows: ETGVTQSPTHLIKTRGQQVTLRCSSQSGHNTVSWYQQALGQGPQFIFQYYREEENGRGNFPPRFSGLQFPNYSSELNVNALELDDSALYLCASSLVGRSYNEQFFGPGTRLTVL.

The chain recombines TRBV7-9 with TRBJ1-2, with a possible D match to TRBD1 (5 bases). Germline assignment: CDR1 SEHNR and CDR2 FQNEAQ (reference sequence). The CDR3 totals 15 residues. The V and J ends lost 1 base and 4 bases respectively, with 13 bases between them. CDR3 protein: CASSLDYGTLYGYTF. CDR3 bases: TGTGCCAGCAGCTTAGACTACGGGACTCTCTATGGCTACACCTTC.